This paragraph reports one T cell receptor (beta chain). Its antigen is undetermined. The data originate from a study of cytomegalovirus exposure and HLA in healthy donors. About the study: Early released data had about 85 million unique TCRs, all coming from HLA-typed donors.

General study findings and limits: Reportedly, diagnosis of cytomegalovirus status by the classifier showed high specificity and sensitivity. Reportedly, TCR beta sequences accurately predicted HLA-A and HLA-B alleles in most subjects.

Primers: 60 Vbeta forward and 13 Jbeta reverse. TCRdb keeps only in-frame clones here, not all; method: immunoSEQ multiplex PCR. The sample shows around 76,000 clones, and 1.4% to 1.5% sits with its ten largest clones. Sequences were obtained from PBMCs. The receptor was isolated from a woman in her sixties in good health and CMV-seronegative.

CDR3 residues: CASSLRTGQNSGNTIYF. The DNA of the CDR3 is TGCGCCAGCAGCCTTAGGACAGGGCAGAACTCTGGAAACACCATATATTTT. The chain links TRBV4-1 to TRBJ1-3; 8 nucleotides agree with TRBD1. V shed 4 bases and J 0 bases; nucleotides not matched to a gene: 8. This CDR3 is 17 amino acids long. Germline CDR1 MGHRA, CDR2 YSYEKL.